The rows below give T cell receptor beta chains drawn from one sample of a study of T cells in tuberculosis. The method was immunoSEQ multiplex PCR; TCRdb's version includes in-frame clones alone and lacks a portion of them. Of some 49,000 clones in the sample, roughly 96% were seen once. The material sequenced was PBMCs, taken at tuberculosis diagnosis. The source is an adult with tuberculosis. CDR3s include the opening cysteine and the closing phenylalanine or tryptophan. Fields, in order: CDR3 protein, CDR3 DNA, J gene, clone size, V gene, D gene. A D gene is named only where the DNA matches it firmly. Rows may omit the clone size; those that give it use once, few, many or a size class.

CDR3aa: CASSYQGQGQYEQYF
CDR3nt: TGTGCCAGCAGTTACCAGGGTCAAGGGCAGTACGAGCAGTACTTC
j_gene: TRBJ2-7
abundance: NA
v_gene: TRBV27
d_gene: NA

CDR3aa: CAWSWGRGNEQFF
CDR3nt: TGTGCCTGGAGTTGGGGCAGGGGCAATGAGCAGTTCTTC
j_gene: TRBJ2-1
abundance: NA
v_gene: TRBV30
d_gene: NA

CDR3aa: CASSFLSRGGNQPQHF
CDR3nt: TGTGCCAGCAGTTTTTTATCCAGGGGTGGGAATCAGCCCCAGCATTTT
j_gene: TRBJ1-5
abundance: NA
v_gene: TRBV7-8
d_gene: NA

CDR3aa: CASSFPLARQQYF
CDR3nt: TGTGCCAGCAGCTTCCCACTAGCCCGCCAGCAGTACTTC
j_gene: TRBJ2-7
abundance: NA
v_gene: TRBV7-2
d_gene: NA

CDR3aa: CASSLAPGLAGGDAKNIQYF
CDR3nt: TGTGCCAGCAGCTTAGCCCCGGGACTAGCGGGAGGGGATGCCAAAAACATTCAGTACTTC
j_gene: TRBJ2-4
abundance: NA
v_gene: TRBV7-2
d_gene: TRBD2

CDR3aa: CASSRGTSGIYEQYF
CDR3nt: TGTGCCAGCAGCCGAGGGACTAGCGGCATCTACGAGCAGTACTTC
j_gene: TRBJ2-7
abundance: NA
v_gene: TRBV5-4
d_gene: TRBD2

CDR3aa: CASRTGTENSPLHF
CDR3nt: TGTGCCAGCAGGACCGGGACAGAAAATTCACCCCTCCACTTT
j_gene: TRBJ1-6
abundance: NA
v_gene: TRBV6-6
d_gene: TRBD1

CDR3aa: CASGAAGASTDTQYF
CDR3nt: TGTGCCAGCGGCGCCGCGGGAGCGAGCACAGATACGCAGTATTTT
j_gene: TRBJ2-3
abundance: NA
v_gene: TRBV11-2
d_gene: TRBD2

CDR3aa: CASSFTGGLGDYGYTF
CDR3nt: TGTGCCAGCAGCTTCACAGGGGGCCTGGGGGACTATGGCTACACCTTC
j_gene: TRBJ1-2
abundance: NA
v_gene: TRBV13
d_gene: TRBD1

CDR3aa: CASSLGQGIGVDYGYTF
CDR3nt: TGTGCCAGCAGCTTGGGGCAGGGGATAGGCGTGGACTATGGCTACACCTTC
j_gene: TRBJ1-2
abundance: NA
v_gene: TRBV7-8
d_gene: NA

CDR3aa: CSARQGDTQYF
CDR3nt: TGCAGCGCAAGACAGGGAGATACGCAGTATTTT
j_gene: TRBJ2-3
abundance: NA
v_gene: TRBV29-1
d_gene: TRBD1

CDR3aa: CAWSVRQGLAVSYEQYF
CDR3nt: TGTGCCTGGAGTGTCCGACAAGGACTAGCGGTATCCTACGAGCAGTACTTC
j_gene: TRBJ2-7
abundance: once
v_gene: TRBV30
d_gene: TRBD2

CDR3aa: CASSPSGLAGVGEETQYF
CDR3nt: TGTGCCAGCAGTCCCTCTGGGCTAGCGGGAGTCGGGGAAGAGACCCAGTACTTC
j_gene: TRBJ2-5
abundance: NA
v_gene: TRBV7-9
d_gene: TRBD2

CDR3aa: CSVSSSGSLYEQYF
CDR3nt: TGCAGCGTCTCTAGTAGCGGGAGTCTATACGAGCAGTACTTC
j_gene: TRBJ2-7
abundance: NA
v_gene: TRBV29-1
d_gene: TRBD2

CDR3aa: CATSRRGGNQPQHF
CDR3nt: TGTGCCACCAGCAGGCGCGGGGGCAATCAGCCCCAGCATTTT
j_gene: TRBJ1-5
abundance: NA
v_gene: TRBV15
d_gene: NA

CDR3aa: CASRGTGNQPQHF
CDR3nt: TGTGCCTCCCGGGGGACAGGTAATCAGCCCCAGCATTTT
j_gene: TRBJ1-5
abundance: NA
v_gene: TRBV19
d_gene: TRBD1

CDR3aa: CASSLRQGDSPLHF
CDR3nt: TGTGCCAGCAGCTTGCGACAGGGTGATTCACCCCTCCACTTT
j_gene: TRBJ1-6
abundance: NA
v_gene: TRBV5-4
d_gene: TRBD1

CDR3aa: CASSFIRPGHSSGNTIYF
CDR3nt: TGTGCCAGCAGTTTCATAAGGCCGGGACACAGCTCTGGAAACACCATATATTTT
j_gene: TRBJ1-3
abundance: NA
v_gene: TRBV28
d_gene: NA

CDR3aa: CASSRTDTGELFF
CDR3nt: TGTGCCAGCAGCCGGACAGACACCGGGGAGCTGTTTTTT
j_gene: TRBJ2-2
abundance: NA
v_gene: TRBV2
d_gene: NA